This entry concerns a single T cell receptor (beta chain). Clones were sequenced by immunoSEQ multiplex PCR, and TCRdb holds only the in-frame ones, with some missing. Of roughly 530,000 clones listed, 90% to 96% are singletons. The data belong to a study of shared clonotypes between healthy human individuals. Germline V gives CDR1 SQVTM, CDR2 ANQGSEA. The CDR3 loop spans 13 amino acids. Losses at the gene ends were 6 bases for V and 2 bases for J; bases not matched to a gene: 4. The J gene is TRBJ2-7, the V gene TRBV29-1, with 10 nucleotides matching TRBD2. The clonotype was recovered from a woman aged 30 to 39 in good health. The sequencing sample was made of naive CD4+ T cells sorted from blood. Described subset: CD45RA+ positively selected. The CDR3 spells CSVSSGRAYEQYF. The CDR3, as DNA: TGCAGCGTGTCTAGCGGGAGAGCCTACGAGCAGTACTTC.